One and the same sample provided the 3 T cell receptor beta chains below, sequenced in a study of blood T cells in healthy people across ages. Using a J-beta primer mix together with a sample-barcoded 5' primer, a second PCR was run for about 7 to 12 cycles. TCRdb re-derived calls from the 5' RACE reads in MiXCR, one entry per CDR3 protein. The table lists about 1.4 million distinct CDR3 sequences, approximately 60% of them singletons. Sequencing was done on a sample of blood. Every receptor here comes from a man aged 18-30 years in good health.

This clonotype was seen just once. The rearrangement uses TRBV20-1 and TRBJ2-5; D gene unclear. The tail of the sequence fits TRBJ2-7 better, so the J call may be wrong. Germline CDR1 is DFQATT and CDR2 is SNEGSKA (reference sequence). CDR3 length: 16 residues. CDR3 amino acids: CSARDDFGSRSYEQYF. The CDR3 nucleotides are TGCAGTGCTAGAGATGATTTCGGGTCTAGGTCCTACGAGCAGTACTTC.

In nucleotides, the CDR3 is TGCAGCGTTGATAGGGCCCGGACGGATGGAGAGACCCAGTACTTC. It is translated as CSVDRARTDGETQYF. This chain joins TRBV29-1 and TRBJ2-5; D uncertain. Trimming took 3 bases from V and 4 from J, leaving 18 bases between them. CDR1 and CDR2 from the germline V gene are SQVTM and ANQGSEA. The CDR3 contains 15 residues.

The rearrangement uses TRBV5-1 and TRBJ2-3, with 11 nucleotides matching TRBD1. V lost 3 bases and J lost 6; bases outside the gene matches: 6. This CDR3 is 15 amino acids long. Germline V lookup: CDR1 SGHRS, CDR2 YFSETQ. The CDR3 is CASSSGTGGADTQYF. The CDR3 DNA reads TGCGCCAGCAGCTCCGGGACAGGGGGGGCCGATACGCAGTATTTT.